These T cell receptor beta chains were read from a single sample in a study of control samples from healthy donors and cancer patients. Using immunoSEQ multiplex PCR, the repertoire was profiled, and TCRdb retains in-frame clones only, with some absent. The sample lists roughly 120,000 clones, 91% seen once, with 7.8% in the top ten. The sample comprised blood. The receptor set was obtained from a woman in her late teens or twenties in good health. Both conserved end residues are part of each CDR3. The D gene is left open where the match is weak. Size is omitted from some rows. Given values are once, few, many or a class for expanded clones.

d_gene	j_gene	abundance	v_gene	CDR3aa	CDR3nt
NA	TRBJ2-5	once	TRBV14	CASSQGSLAWETQYF	TGTGCCAGCAGCCAAGGCTCACTAGCCTGGGAGACCCAGTACTTC
NA	TRBJ1-6	NA	TRBV21-1	CASSKARFRTGVVLPLHF	TGTGCCAGCAGCAAAGCGCGATTTCGGACAGGGGTCGTTTTGCCCCTCCACTTT
NA	TRBJ1-1	NA	TRBV6-6	CASSYYPDQKNTEAFF	TGTGCCAGCAGTTACTATCCCGACCAGAAGAACACTGAAGCTTTCTTT
TRBD1	TRBJ2-7	NA	TRBV18	CASSAETGQGARGTF	TGTGCCAGCTCAGCAGAGACGGGACAGGGGGCGCGAGGGACCTTC
NA	TRBJ2-3	NA	TRBV6-5	CASSDLLTDTQYF	TGTGCCAGCAGCGACCTGCTGACAGATACGCAGTATTTT
NA	TRBJ1-2	NA	TRBV28	CASSGTDGYTF	TGTGCCAGCAGTGGGACGGATGGCTACACCTTC
NA	TRBJ2-3	NA	TRBV18	CASSSRDSADTQYF	TGTGCCAGCTCAAGCCGGGACTCCGCAGATACGCAGTATTTT
NA	TRBJ2-1	NA	TRBV11-2	CASSLGGRTTEQFF	TGTGCCAGCAGCTTAGGGGGGAGGACTACTGAGCAGTTCTTC
TRBD1	TRBJ2-5	NA	TRBV19	CASSIGTGGEWETQYF	TGTGCCAGTAGTATAGGGACAGGGGGCGAGTGGGAGACCCAGTACTTC
NA	TRBJ2-4	once	TRBV21-1	CASRPSFEELAKNIQYF	TGTGCCAGCAGACCTTCTTTTGAGGAATTAGCCAAAAACATTCAGTACTTC
NA	TRBJ2-7	NA	TRBV28	CASSLPHGGDSYEQYF	TGTGCCAGCAGTTTACCCCACGGGGGAGACTCCTACGAGCAGTACTTC
TRBD2	TRBJ2-3	NA	TRBV5-4	CASSFSGRAVDTQYF	TGTGCCAGCAGCTTTAGCGGGAGGGCCGTAGATACGCAGTATTTT
NA	TRBJ1-4	NA	TRBV28	CASSPAGEPNEKLFF	TGTGCCAGCAGTCCAGCGGGGGAACCTAATGAAAAACTGTTTTTT
NA	TRBJ2-1	NA	TRBV9	CASSPRGGGTNEQFF	TGTGCCAGCAGCCCCCGGGGTGGGGGGACCAATGAGCAGTTCTTC
NA	TRBJ2-1	NA	TRBV28	CASSLPISYNEQFF	TGTGCCAGCAGTCTCCCGATCTCCTACAATGAGCAGTTCTTC
TRBD2	TRBJ2-7	NA	TRBV5-1	CASSLTGTGGYEQYF	TGCGCCAGCAGCTTGACCGGAACGGGAGGCTACGAGCAGTACTTC
NA	TRBJ1-6	NA	TRBV2	CASTIGGFNPYNSPLHF	TGTGCCAGCACTATTGGAGGTTTCAACCCCTATAATTCACCCCTCCACTTT